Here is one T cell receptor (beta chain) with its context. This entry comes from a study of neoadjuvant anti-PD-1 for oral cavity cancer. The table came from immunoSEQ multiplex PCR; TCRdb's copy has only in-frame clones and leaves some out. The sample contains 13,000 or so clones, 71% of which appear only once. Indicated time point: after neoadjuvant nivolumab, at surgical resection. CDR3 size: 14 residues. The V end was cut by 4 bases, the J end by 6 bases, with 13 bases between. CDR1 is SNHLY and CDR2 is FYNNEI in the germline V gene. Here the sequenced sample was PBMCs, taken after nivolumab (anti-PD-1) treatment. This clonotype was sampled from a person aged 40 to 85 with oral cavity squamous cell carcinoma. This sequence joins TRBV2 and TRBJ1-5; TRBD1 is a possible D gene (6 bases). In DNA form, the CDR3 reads TGTGCCAGCAGTGCCCCCTGGGGGGCTCAGCCCCAGCATTTT. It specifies CASSAPWGAQPQHF.